This TCR beta chain was sequenced during a study of blood T cell repertoires in COVID-19. Study overall: Sites across the United States, Italy and Spain contributed samples from acute and convalescent COVID-19. In each case, the material was cDNA or gDNA derived from T cells, B-cell-depleted T cells, or PBMCs.

Germline V CDR1 and CDR2: SEHNR, FQNEAQ (reference sequence). The CDR3 spans 16 residues. V was cut by 5 bases and J by 6 bases, with 21 bases left in between. Authors' methods: Quantification of nucleated cells was approximated via reference gene primer amplification. The method was immunoSEQ multiplex PCR; TCRdb's version includes in-frame clones alone and lacks a portion of them. V and J calls and clone size are copied from that table; D and trimming were computed from the DNA. The sample shows over 12,000 clones, 80% to 90% of them seen only once. Source material: peripheral blood. J is TRBJ2-3 and V is TRBV7-9, with D possibly matching TRBD1 (6 bases). The clonotype was recovered from a human donor in a cohort sampled during active COVID-19. The CDR3 sequence is CASSPLTGGARDTQYF. The CDR3 DNA follows: TGTGCCAGCAGCCCGTTGACAGGCGGCGCGCGGGATACGCAGTATTTT.